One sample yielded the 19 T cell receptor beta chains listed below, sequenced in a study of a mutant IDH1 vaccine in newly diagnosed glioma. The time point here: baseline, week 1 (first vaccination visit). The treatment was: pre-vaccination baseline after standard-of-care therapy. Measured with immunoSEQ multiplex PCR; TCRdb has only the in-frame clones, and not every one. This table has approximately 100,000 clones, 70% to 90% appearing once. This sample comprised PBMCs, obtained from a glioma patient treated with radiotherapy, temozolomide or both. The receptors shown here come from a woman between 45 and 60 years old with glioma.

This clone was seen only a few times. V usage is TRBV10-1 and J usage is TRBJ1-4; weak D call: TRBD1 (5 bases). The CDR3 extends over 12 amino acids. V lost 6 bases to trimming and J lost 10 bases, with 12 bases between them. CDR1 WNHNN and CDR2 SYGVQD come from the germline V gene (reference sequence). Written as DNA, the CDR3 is TGCGCCAGCAGCCAACAGGCGGGAAAACTGTTTTTT. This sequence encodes CASSQQAGKLFF.

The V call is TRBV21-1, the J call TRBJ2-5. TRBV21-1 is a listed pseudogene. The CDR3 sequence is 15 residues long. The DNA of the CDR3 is TGTGCCAGCAGCAAAGTAGGGGCTCGGGGAGAGACCCAGTACTTC. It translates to CASSKVGARGETQYF.

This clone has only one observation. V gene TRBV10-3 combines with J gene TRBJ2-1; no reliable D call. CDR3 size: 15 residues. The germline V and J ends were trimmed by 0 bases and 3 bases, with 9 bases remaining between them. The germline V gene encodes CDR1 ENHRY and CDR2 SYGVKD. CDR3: CAISESDLDYNEQFF. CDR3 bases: TGTGCCATCAGTGAGTCGGACCTCGACTACAATGAGCAGTTCTTC.

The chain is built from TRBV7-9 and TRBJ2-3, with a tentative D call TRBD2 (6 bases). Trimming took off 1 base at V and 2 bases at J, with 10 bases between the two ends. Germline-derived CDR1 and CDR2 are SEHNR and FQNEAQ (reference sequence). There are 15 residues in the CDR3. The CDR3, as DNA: TGTGCCAGCAGCTTAGGTCTAGCGTTCACAGATACGCAGTATTTT. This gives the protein CASSLGLAFTDTQYF. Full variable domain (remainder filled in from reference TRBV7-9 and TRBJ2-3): DTGVSQNPRHKITKRGQNVTFRCDPISEHNRLYWYRQTLGQGPEFLTYFQNEAQLEKSRLLSDRFSAERPKGSFSTLEIQRTEQGDSAMYLCASSLGLAFTDTQYFGPGTRLTVL.

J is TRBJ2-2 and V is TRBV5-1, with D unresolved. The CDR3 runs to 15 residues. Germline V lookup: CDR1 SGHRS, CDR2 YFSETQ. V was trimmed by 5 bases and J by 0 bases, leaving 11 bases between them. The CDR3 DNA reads TGCGCCAGCAGGATGGGCACTCCGAACACCGGGGAGCTGTTTTTT. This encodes CASRMGTPNTGELFF.

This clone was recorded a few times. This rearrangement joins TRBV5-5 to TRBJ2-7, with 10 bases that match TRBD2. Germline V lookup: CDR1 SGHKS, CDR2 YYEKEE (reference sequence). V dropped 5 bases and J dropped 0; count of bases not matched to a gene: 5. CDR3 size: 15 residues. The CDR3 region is CASSRTSGNSYEQYF. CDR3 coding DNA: TGTGCCAGCAGTCGGACTAGCGGAAACTCCTACGAGCAGTACTTC.

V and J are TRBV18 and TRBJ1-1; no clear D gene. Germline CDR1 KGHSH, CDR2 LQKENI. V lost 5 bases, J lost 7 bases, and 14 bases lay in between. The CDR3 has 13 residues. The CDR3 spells CASSNIRRDEAFF. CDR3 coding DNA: TGTGCCAGCTCAAACATCCGCCGGGATGAAGCTTTCTTT.

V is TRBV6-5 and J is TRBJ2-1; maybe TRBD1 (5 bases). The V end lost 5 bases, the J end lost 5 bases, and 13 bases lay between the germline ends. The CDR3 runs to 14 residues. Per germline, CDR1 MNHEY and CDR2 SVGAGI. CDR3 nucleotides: TGTGCCAGCAGTGACGGAAGGGGTAACAATGAGCAGTTCTTC. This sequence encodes CASSDGRGNNEQFF.

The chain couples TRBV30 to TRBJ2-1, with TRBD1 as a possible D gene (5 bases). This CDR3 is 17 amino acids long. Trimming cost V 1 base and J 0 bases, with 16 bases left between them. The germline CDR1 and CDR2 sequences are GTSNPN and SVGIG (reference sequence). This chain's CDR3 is CAWSGSNSDSSYNEQFF. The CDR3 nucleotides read TGTGCCTGGAGTGGTAGCAACAGCGACAGCTCCTACAATGAGCAGTTCTTC.

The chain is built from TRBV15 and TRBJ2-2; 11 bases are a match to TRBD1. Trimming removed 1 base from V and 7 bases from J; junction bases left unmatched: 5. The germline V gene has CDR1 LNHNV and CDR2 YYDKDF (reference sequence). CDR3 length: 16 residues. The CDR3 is CATSRVGQGVGGELFF. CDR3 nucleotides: TGTGCCACCAGCAGAGTGGGACAGGGGGTCGGCGGGGAGCTGTTTTTT.

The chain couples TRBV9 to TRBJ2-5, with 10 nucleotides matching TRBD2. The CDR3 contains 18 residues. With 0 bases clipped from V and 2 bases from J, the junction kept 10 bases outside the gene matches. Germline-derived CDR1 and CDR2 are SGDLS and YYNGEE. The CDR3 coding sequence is TGTGCCAGCAGCGTAGTAATAGCGGGAGGACCTTTACAAGAGACCCAGTACTTC. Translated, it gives CASSVVIAGGPLQETQYF.

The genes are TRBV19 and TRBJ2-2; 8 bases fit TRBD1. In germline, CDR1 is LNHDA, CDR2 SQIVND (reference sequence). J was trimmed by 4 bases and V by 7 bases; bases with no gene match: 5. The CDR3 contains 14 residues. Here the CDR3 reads CASTRTGSTGELFF. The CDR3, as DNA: TGTGCCAGTACCAGGACAGGGTCCACCGGGGAGCTGTTTTTT.

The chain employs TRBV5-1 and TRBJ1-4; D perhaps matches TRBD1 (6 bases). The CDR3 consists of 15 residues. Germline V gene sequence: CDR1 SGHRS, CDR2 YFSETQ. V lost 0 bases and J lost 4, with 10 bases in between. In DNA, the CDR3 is TGCGCCAGCAGCTTGGGACAGGAGGGTAATGAAAAACTGTTTTTT. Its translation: CASSLGQEGNEKLFF.

CDR3 nucleotide sequence: TGTGCCACCAGCAGGGACAGCGTGCAAGAGACCCAGTACTTC. Translated, it gives CATSRDSVQETQYF. The chain carries TRBV15 and TRBJ2-5; maybe TRBD1 (6 bases). The germline gives CDR1 LNHNV, CDR2 YYDKDF (reference sequence). The CDR3 is 14 residues long. Trimming took 3 bases from V and 2 from J, leaving 10 bases between them.

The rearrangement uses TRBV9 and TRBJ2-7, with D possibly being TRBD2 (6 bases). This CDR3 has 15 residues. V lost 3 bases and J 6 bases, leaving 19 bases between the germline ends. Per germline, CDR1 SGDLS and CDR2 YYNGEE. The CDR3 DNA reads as TGTGCCAGCAGCGCCCACGGGGACGTGGGAGGCGAGCAGTACTTC. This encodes CASSAHGDVGGEQYF.

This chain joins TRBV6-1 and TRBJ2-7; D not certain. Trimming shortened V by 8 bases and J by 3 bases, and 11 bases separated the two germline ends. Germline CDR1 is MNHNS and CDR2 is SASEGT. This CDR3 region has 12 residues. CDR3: CASRIADYEQYF. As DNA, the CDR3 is TGTGCCAGCCGGATAGCTGACTACGAGCAGTACTTC.

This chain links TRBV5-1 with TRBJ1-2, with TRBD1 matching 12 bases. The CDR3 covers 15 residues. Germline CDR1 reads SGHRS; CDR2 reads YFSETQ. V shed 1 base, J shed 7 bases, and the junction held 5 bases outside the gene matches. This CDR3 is CASSLSGQGALGYTF. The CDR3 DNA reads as TGCGCCAGCAGCTTGTCGGGACAGGGGGCGCTTGGCTACACCTTC.

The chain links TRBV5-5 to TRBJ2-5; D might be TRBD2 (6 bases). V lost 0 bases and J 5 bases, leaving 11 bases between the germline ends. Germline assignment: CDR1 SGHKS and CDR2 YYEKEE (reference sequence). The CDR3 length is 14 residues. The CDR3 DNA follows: TGTGCCAGCAGCTTGGAACGGGGGTGGGAGACCCAGTACTTC. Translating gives CASSLERGWETQYF. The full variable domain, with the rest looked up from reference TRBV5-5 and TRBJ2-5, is DAGVTQSPTHLIKTRGQQVTLRCSPISGHKSVSWYQQVLGQGPQFIFQYYEKEERGRGNFPDRFSARQFPNYSSELNVNALLLGDSALYLCASSLERGWETQYFGPGTRLLVL.

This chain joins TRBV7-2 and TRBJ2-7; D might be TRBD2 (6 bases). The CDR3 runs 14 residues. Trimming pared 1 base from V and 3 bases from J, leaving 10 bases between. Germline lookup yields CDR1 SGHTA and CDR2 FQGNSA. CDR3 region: CASSLGVGGYEQYF. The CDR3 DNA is TGTGCCAGCAGCTTAGGAGTGGGGGGCTACGAGCAGTACTTC.